The present entry profiles one T cell receptor (beta chain) with its context. Per germline, CDR1 MGHDK and CDR2 SYGVNS. The V and J ends lost 6 bases and 7 bases, in that order; junction bases with no gene match: 6. CDR3 size: 15 residues. TCRdb keeps only in-frame clones here, not all; method: immunoSEQ multiplex PCR. The profile shows approximately 150,000 clones, around 90% of them singletons. This sample was taken from a study of control samples from healthy donors and cancer patients. The genes are TRBV25-1 and TRBJ2-1, with 13 bases fitting TRBD2. Source material: blood. This TCR was recovered from a man aged 25 to 40 in good health. CDR3 nucleotides: TGTGCCAGCAGATCCCTGGGACTAGCGGGGAATGAGCAGTTCTTC. As protein: CASRSLGLAGNEQFF.